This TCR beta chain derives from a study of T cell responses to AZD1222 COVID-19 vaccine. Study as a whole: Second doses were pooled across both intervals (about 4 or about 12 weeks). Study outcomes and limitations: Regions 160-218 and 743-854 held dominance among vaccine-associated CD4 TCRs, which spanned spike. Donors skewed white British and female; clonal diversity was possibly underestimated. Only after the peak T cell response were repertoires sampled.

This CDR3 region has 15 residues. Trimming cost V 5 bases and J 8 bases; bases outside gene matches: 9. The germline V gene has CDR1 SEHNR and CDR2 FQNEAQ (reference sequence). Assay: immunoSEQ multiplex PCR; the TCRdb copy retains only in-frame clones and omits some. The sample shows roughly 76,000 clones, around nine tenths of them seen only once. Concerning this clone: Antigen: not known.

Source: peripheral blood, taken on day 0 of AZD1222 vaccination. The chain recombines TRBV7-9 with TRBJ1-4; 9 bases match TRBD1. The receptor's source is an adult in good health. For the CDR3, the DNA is TGTGCCAGCAGCACCCCGACAGGGGGTAGGGAAAAACTGTTTTTT. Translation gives CASSTPTGGREKLFF.